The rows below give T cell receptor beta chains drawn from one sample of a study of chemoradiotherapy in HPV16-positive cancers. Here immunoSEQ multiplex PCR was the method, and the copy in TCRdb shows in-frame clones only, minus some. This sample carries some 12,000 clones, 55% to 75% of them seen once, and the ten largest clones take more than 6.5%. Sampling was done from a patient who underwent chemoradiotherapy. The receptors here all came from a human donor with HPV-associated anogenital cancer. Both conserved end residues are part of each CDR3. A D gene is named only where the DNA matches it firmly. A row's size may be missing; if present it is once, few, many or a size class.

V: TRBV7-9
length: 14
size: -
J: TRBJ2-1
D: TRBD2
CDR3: CASSFPLANNEQFF
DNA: TGTGCCAGCAGCTTCCCACTAGCGAACAATGAGCAGTTCTTC

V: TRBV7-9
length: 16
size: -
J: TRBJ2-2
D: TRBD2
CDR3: CASSSFSGRGTGELFF
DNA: TGTGCCAGCAGCTCGTTTAGCGGGAGGGGCACCGGGGAGCTGTTTTTT

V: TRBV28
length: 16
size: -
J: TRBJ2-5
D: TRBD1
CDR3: CASSDRTGGNQETQYF
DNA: TGTGCCAGCAGCGATCGGACAGGGGGTAACCAAGAGACCCAGTACTTC

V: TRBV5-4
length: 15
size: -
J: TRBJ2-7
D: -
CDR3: CASSLGIVPTYEQYF
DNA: TGTGCCAGCAGCTTGGGGATAGTTCCAACCTACGAGCAGTACTTC

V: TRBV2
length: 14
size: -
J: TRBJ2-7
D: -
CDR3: CASRGDPSSYEQYF
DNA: TGTGCCAGCAGGGGGGACCCCAGTTCCTACGAGCAGTACTTC

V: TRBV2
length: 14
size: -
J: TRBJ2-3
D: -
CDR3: CASSMRRGGDTQYF
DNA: TGTGCCAGCTCTATGCGAAGGGGAGGAGATACGCAGTATTTT

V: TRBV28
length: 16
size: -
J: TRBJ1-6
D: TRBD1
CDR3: CASSLFRDSQNSPLHF
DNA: TGTGCCAGCAGTTTATTCCGGGACAGCCAAAATTCACCCCTCCACTTT

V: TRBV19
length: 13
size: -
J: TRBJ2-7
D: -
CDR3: CASSKPGLYEQYF
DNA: TGTGCCAGTAGTAAGCCAGGGCTTTACGAGCAGTACTTC

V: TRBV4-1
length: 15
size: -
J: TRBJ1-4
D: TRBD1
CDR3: CASSQYGTGNEKLFF
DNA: TGCGCCAGCAGCCAATACGGGACAGGGAATGAAAAACTGTTTTTT

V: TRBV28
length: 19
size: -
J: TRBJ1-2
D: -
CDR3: CASSLITPWGGDQNYGYTF
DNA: TGTGCCAGCAGTCTCATAACCCCCTGGGGGGGGGACCAAAACTATGGCTACACCTTC

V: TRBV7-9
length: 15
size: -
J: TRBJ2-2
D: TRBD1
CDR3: CASSRQGTNTGELFF
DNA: TGTGCCAGCAGTCGACAGGGAACGAACACCGGGGAGCTGTTTTTT

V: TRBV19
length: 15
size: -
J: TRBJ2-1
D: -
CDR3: CASSIGMSSYNEQFF
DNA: TGTGCCAGTAGTATTGGGATGAGCTCCTACAATGAGCAGTTCTTC

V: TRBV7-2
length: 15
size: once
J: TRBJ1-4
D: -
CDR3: CASSSNLGLGEKLFF
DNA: TGTGCCAGCAGCTCCAACTTGGGGCTCGGGGAAAAACTGTTTTTT

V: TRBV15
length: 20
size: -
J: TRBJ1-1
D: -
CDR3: CATSRENREWAPGLNTEAFF
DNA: TGTGCCACCAGCAGAGAAAATAGGGAGTGGGCACCTGGGCTGAACACTGAAGCTTTCTTT

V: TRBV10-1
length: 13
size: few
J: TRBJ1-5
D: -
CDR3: CASSLNSNQPQHF
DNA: TGCGCCAGCAGTCTAAATAGCAATCAGCCCCAGCATTTT

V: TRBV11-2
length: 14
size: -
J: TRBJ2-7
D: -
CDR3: CASSAFGNKYEQYF
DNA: TGTGCCAGCAGCGCTTTTGGAAATAAATACGAGCAGTACTTC

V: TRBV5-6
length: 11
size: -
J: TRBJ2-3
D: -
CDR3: CASSLADTQYF
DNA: TGTGCCAGCAGCCTGGCAGATACGCAGTATTTT

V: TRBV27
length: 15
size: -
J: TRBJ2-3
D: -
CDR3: CASSLWAAGTDTQYF
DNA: TGTGCCAGCAGTTTATGGGCCGCCGGGACAGATACGCAGTATTTT

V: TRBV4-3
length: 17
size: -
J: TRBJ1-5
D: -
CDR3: CASSQDRQRYSNQPQHF
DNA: TGCGCCAGCAGCCAAGATAGGCAGCGGTATAGCAATCAGCCCCAGCATTTT

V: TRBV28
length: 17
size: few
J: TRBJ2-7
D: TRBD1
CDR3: CASSFNVRDSSSYEQYF
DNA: TGTGCCAGCAGTTTCAACGTCCGGGACAGTAGCTCCTACGAGCAGTACTTC

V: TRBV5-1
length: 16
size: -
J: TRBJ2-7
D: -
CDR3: CASSLERQAGLYEQYF
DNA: TGCGCCAGCAGCTTGGAAAGACAGGCAGGTCTCTACGAGCAGTACTTC

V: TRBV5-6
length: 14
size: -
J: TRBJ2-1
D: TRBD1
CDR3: CASSQWTGDNEQFF
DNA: TGTGCCAGCAGCCAGTGGACAGGGGACAATGAGCAGTTCTTC

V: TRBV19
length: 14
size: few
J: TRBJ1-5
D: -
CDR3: CASSLMGAVKPQHF
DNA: TGTGCCAGTAGTTTGATGGGGGCGGTGAAGCCCCAGCATTTT

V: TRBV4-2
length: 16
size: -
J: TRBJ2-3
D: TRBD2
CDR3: CASSQELAGGTDTQYF
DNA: TGTGCCAGCAGCCAGGAATTAGCGGGAGGCACAGATACGCAGTATTTT

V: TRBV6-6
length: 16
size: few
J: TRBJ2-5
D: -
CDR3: CASRPTGSTIQETQYF
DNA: TGTGCCAGCAGACCCACGGGCTCAACCATCCAAGAGACCCAGTACTTC

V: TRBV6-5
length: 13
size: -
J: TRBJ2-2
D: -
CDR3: CASSYRGTGELFF
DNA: TGTGCCAGCAGTTACCGGGGCACCGGGGAGCTGTTTTTT

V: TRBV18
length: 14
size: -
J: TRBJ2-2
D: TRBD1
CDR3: CASSRQGPAGELFF
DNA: TGTGCCAGCTCACGACAGGGACCCGCCGGGGAGCTGTTTTTT

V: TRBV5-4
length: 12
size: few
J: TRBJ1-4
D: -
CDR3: CATKGVGEKLFF
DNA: TGTGCCACCAAAGGGGTCGGAGAAAAACTGTTTTTT

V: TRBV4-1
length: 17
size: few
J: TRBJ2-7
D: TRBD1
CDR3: CASSQDSDGDRDYEQYF
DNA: TGCGCCAGCAGCCAAGATTCGGATGGGGACAGAGACTACGAGCAGTACTTC

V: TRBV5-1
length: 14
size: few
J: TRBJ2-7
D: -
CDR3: CASSSGLSSYEQYF
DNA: TGCGCCAGCAGTTCCGGACTGAGCTCCTACGAGCAGTACTTC

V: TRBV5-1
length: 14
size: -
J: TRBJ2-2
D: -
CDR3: CASSFGGNSGELFF
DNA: TGCGCCAGCAGCTTCGGCGGGAACTCCGGGGAGCTGTTTTTT

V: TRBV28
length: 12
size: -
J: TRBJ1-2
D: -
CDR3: CASRQGFYGYTF
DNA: TGTGCCAGCAGACAGGGTTTCTATGGCTACACCTTC

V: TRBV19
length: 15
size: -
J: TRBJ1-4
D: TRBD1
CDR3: CASRKSTGTNEKLFF
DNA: TGTGCCAGTAGGAAATCGACAGGGACTAATGAAAAACTGTTTTTT

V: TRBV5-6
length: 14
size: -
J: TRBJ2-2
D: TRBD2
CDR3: CASSLRTSGRELFF
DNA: TGTGCCAGCAGCTTAAGGACTAGCGGGCGGGAGCTGTTTTTT

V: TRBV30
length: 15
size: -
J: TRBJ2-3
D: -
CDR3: CAWSVFWPSTDTQYF
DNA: TGTGCCTGGAGTGTATTTTGGCCTAGCACAGATACGCAGTATTTT

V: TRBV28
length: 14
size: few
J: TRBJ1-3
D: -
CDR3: CASSLSGAGNTIYF
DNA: TGTGCCAGCAGTTTGTCGGGGGCTGGAAACACCATATATTTT

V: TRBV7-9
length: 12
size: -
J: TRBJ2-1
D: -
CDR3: CASSPSYDEQFF
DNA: TGTGCCAGCAGCCCTAGTTACGATGAGCAGTTCTTC

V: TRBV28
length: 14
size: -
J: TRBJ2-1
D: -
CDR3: CASRPAGVDNEQFF
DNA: TGTGCCAGCAGACCGGCCGGGGTAGACAATGAGCAGTTCTTC

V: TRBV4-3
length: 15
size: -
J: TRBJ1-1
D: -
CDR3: CASSQGIGLNTEAFF
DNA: TGCGCCAGCAGCCAAGGGATTGGGTTAAACACTGAAGCTTTCTTT

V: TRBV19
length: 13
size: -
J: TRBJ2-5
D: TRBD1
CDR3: CASSTTGSETQYF
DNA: TGTGCCAGTAGTACGACAGGGTCGGAGACCCAGTACTTC

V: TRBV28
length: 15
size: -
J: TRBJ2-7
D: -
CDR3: CASSLPGVGSYEQYF
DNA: TGTGCCAGCAGTTTACCGGGAGTGGGGTCCTACGAGCAGTACTTC

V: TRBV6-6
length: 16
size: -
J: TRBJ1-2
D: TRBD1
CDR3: CASSYPGTELRDGYTF
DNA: TGTGCCAGCAGTTACCCTGGGACAGAGCTTAGAGATGGCTACACCTTC

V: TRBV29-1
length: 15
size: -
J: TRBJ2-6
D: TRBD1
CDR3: CSVEAGGSGANVLTF
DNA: TGCAGCGTTGAAGCAGGGGGCTCTGGGGCCAACGTCCTGACTTTC

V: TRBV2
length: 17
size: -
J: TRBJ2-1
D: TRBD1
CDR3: CASSDFGQGAGPNEQFF
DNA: TGTGCCAGCAGTGATTTTGGACAGGGGGCGGGGCCCAATGAGCAGTTCTTC

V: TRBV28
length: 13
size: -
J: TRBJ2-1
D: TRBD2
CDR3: CASSFTGGTEQFF
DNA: TGTGCCAGCAGTTTTACGGGAGGGACTGAGCAGTTCTTC

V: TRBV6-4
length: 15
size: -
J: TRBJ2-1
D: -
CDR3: CASSPEGGSYNEQFF
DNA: TGTGCCAGCAGTCCGGAGGGGGGCTCCTACAATGAGCAGTTCTTC

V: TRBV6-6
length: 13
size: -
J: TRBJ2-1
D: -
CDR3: CASSRLVNNEQFF
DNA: TGTGCCAGCTCCCGACTAGTCAACAATGAGCAGTTCTTC

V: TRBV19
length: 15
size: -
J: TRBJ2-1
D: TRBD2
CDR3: CASSIGGGRAGEQFF
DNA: TGTGCCAGTAGTATAGGCGGCGGGAGGGCCGGTGAGCAGTTCTTC

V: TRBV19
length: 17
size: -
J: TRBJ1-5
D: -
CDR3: CASSSVRGADSNQPQHF
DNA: TGTGCCAGTAGCTCAGTGAGAGGGGCGGATAGCAATCAGCCCCAGCATTTT

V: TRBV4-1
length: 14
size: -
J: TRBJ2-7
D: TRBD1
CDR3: CASSQVKTGYEQYF
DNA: TGCGCCAGCAGCCAAGTAAAGACAGGGTACGAGCAGTACTTC

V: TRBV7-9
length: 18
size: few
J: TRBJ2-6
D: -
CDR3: CASSLWAAQSSGANVLTF
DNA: TGTGCCAGCAGCTTATGGGCGGCTCAGTCCTCTGGGGCCAACGTCCTGACTTTC

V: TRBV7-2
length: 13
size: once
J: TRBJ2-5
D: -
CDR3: CASRGGRQETQYF
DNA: TGTGCCAGCCGCGGGGGCCGCCAAGAGACCCAGTACTTC

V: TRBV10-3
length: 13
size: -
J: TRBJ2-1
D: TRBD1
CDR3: CAINRQGGNEQFF
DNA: TGTGCCATCAACCGACAGGGGGGAAATGAGCAGTTCTTC

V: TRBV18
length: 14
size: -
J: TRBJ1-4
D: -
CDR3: CASSPLRGDEKLFF
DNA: TGTGCCAGCTCCCCTTTGAGGGGTGATGAAAAACTGTTTTTT